The next 2 T cell receptor beta chains were all read from a single sample in a study of cytomegalovirus exposure and HLA in healthy donors (dated by TCRdb to between 2016 and 2019). Library creation used the immunoSEQ multiplex PCR assay. TCRdb took this table from immuneACCESS and kept in-frame rearrangements with V and J called. Such tables lack part of the clones; where checked against another copy, unresolved V genes explain under half of the gap, and the rest is unexplained. The sample has 250,000 to 400,000 clones on record, 88% of them singletons. The leading ten clones occupy 0.9% to 1% of the sample. Input material: PBMCs. Receptors were obtained from a man aged 25 to 40 in good health and CMV-seronegative.

The V gene is TRBV5-1, the J gene TRBJ2-7, with 12 bases fitting TRBD1. After removal of 3 bases from V and 7 bases from J, the junction contained 5 bases not matched to a gene. The CDR3 runs to 14 residues. Looked up from germline, CDR1 is SGHRS and CDR2 is YFSETQ. CDR3 bases: TGCGCCAGCAGCTCCCCGGGACAGGGGGCTGAGCAGTACTTC. Residues: CASSSPGQGAEQYF.

This chain connects TRBV19 to TRBJ1-5; 9 nucleotides align to TRBD1. J lost 4 bases, V lost 4 bases, and 14 bases had no gene match. Germline-derived CDR1 and CDR2 are LNHDA and SQIVND (reference sequence). The CDR3 contains 18 residues. This CDR3 reads CASSTLGVGQGTNQPQHF. The CDR3 DNA reads as TGTGCCAGTAGTACTTTGGGAGTGGGACAGGGAACTAATCAGCCCCAGCATTTT.